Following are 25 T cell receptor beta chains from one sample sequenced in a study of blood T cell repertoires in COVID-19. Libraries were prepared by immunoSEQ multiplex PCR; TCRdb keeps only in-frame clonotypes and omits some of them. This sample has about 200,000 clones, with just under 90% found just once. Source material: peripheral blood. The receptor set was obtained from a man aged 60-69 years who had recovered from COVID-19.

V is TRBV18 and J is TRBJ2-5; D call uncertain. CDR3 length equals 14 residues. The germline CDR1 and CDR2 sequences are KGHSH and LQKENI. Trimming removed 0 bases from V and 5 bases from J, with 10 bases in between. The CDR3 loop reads CASSPPRRRETQYF. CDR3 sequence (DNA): TGTGCCAGCTCACCACCGAGGCGGCGGGAGACCCAGTACTTC.

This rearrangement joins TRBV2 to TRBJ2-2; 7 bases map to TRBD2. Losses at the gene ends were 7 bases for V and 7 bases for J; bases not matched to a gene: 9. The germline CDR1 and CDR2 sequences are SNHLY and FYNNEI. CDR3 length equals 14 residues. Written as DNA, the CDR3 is TGTGCCAGCAAACCTAGCGGAGTCATCGGGGAGCTGTTTTTT. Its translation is CASKPSGVIGELFF.

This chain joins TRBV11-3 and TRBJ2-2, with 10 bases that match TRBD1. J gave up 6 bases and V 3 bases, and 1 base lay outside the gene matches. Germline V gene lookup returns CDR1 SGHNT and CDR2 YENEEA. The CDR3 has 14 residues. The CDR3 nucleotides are TGTGCCAGCAGCTTCGGGACAGGGGCCGGGGAGCTGTTTTTT. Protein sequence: CASSFGTGAGELFF.

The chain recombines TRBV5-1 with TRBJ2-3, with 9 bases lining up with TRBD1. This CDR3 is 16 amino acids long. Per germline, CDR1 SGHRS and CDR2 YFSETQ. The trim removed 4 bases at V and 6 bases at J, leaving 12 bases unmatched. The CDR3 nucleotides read TGCGCCAGCAGCGTTGGGGACAGGGAAGACACGGATACGCAGTATTTT. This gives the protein CASSVGDREDTDTQYF.

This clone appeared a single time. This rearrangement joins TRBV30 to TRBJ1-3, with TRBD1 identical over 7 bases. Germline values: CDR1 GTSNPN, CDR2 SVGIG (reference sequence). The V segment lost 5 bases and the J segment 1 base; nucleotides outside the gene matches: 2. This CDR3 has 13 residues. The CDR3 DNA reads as TGTGCCTGGTCGGGACAGTCTGGAAACACCATATATTTT. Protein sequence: CAWSGQSGNTIYF.

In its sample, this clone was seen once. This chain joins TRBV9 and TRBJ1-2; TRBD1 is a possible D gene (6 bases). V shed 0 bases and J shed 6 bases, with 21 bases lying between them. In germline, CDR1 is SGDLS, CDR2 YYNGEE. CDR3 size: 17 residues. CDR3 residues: CASSVGAAGGRGDGYTF. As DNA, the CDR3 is TGTGCCAGCAGCGTAGGAGCTGCTGGGGGCAGGGGAGATGGCTACACCTTC.

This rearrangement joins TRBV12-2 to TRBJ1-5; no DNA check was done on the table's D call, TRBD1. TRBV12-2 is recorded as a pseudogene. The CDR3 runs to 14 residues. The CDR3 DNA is TGTGCAAGTCGCTCAGGGAAGGGGCCTCAGCCCCAGCATTTT. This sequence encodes CASRSGKGPQPQHF.

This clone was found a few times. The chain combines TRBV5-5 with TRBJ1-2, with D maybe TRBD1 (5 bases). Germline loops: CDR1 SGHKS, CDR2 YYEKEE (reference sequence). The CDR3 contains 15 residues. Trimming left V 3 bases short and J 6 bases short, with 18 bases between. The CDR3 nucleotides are TGTGCCAGCAGCTCTCTTGTGGGGCGGTCTGATGGCTACACCTTC. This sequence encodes CASSSLVGRSDGYTF.

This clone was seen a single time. The CDR3 nucleotides read TGCGCCAGCAGCCAAGATCCCCGAGGAGCGGGCATAACAGATACGCAGTATTTT. Amino acids: CASSQDPRGAGITDTQYF. The V gene is TRBV4-3, the J gene TRBJ2-3; tentative D call: TRBD2 (6 bases). This CDR3 is built from 18 residues. The germline V and J ends were trimmed by 0 bases and 3 bases, with 19 bases remaining between them. Per the germline V gene, CDR1 is LGHNA and CDR2 is YSLEER.

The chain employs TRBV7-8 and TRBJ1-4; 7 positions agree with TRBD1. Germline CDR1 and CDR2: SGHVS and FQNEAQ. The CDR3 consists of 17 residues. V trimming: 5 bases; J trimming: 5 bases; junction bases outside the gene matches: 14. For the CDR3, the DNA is TGTGCCAGCAGCGCACGTCCGGCTGGGACAGAGAATGAAAAACTGTTTTTT. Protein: CASSARPAGTENEKLFF. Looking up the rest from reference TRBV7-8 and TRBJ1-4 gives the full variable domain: GAGVSQSPRYKVAKRGQDVALRCDPISGHVSLFWYQQALGQGPEFLTYFQNEAQLDKSGLPSDRFFAERPEGSVSTLKIQRTQQEDSAVYLCASSARPAGTENEKLFFGSGTQLSVL.

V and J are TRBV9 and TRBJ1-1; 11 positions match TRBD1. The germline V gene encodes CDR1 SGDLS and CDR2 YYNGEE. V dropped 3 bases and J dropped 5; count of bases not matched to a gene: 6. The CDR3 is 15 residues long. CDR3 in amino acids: CASSAAGQGATEAFF. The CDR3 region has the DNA TGTGCCAGCAGCGCCGCCGGACAGGGGGCTACTGAAGCTTTCTTT.

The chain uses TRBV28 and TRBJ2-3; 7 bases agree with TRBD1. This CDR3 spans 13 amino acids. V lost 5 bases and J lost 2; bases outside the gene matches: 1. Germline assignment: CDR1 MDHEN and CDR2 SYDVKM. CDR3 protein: CASSGQDTDTQYF. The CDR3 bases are TGTGCCAGCAGTGGACAGGACACAGATACGCAGTATTTT. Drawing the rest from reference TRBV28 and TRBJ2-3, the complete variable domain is DVKVTQSSRYLVKRTGEKVFLECVQDMDHENMFWYRQDPGLGLRLIYFSYDVKMKEKGDIPEGYSVSREKKERFSLILESASTNQTSMYLCASSGQDTDTQYFGPGTRLTVL.

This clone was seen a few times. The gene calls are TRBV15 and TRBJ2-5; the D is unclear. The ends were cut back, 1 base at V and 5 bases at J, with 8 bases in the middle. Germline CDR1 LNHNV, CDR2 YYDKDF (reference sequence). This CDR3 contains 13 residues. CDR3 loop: CATSRAVGETQYF. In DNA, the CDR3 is TGTGCCACCAGCAGAGCAGTTGGTGAGACCCAGTACTTC. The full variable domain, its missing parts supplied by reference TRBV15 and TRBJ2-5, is DAMVIQNPRYQVTQFGKPVTLSCSQTLNHNVMYWYQQKSSQAPKLLFHYYDKDFNNEADTPDNFQSRRPNTSFCFLDIRSPGLGDTAMYLCATSRAVGETQYFGPGTRLLVL.

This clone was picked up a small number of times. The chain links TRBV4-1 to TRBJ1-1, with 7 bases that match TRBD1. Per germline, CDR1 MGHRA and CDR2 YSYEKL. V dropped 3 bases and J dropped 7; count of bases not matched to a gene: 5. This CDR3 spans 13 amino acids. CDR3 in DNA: TGCGCCAGCAGCCAGGGGACAGACCTTGAAGCTTTCTTT. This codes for CASSQGTDLEAFF.

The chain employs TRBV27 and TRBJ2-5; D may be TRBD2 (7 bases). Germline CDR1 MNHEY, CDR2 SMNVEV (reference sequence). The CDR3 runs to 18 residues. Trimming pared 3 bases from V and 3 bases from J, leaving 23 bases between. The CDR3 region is CASSFRGGRGRLEETQYF. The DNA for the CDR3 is TGTGCCAGCAGTTTTAGGGGGGGCAGGGGCAGGTTGGAAGAGACCCAGTACTTC.

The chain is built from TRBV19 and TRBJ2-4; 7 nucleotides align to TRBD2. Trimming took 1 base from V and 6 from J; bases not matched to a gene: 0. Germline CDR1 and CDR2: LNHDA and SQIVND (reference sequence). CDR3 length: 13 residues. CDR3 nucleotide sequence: TGTGCCAGTAGTATAGCGGGGGGAAACATTCAGTACTTC. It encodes CASSIAGGNIQYF.

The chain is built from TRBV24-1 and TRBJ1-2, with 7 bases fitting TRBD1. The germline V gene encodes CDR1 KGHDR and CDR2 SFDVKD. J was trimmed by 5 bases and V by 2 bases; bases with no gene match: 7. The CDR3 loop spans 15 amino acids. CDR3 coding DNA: TGTGCCACCAGTGATTATACGACAGGGCCATATGGCTACACCTTC. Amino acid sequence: CATSDYTTGPYGYTF.

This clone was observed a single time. For the CDR3, the DNA is TGCAGCGTTGGGACAGGGGAAGGCACTGAAGCTTTCTTT. Translated: CSVGTGEGTEAFF. The V and J genes are TRBV29-1 and TRBJ1-1; 9 nucleotides agree with TRBD1. CDR1 and CDR2 from the germline V gene are SQVTM and ANQGSEA. Trimming took 4 bases from V and 4 from J; bases not matched to a gene: 4. The CDR3 runs 13 residues.

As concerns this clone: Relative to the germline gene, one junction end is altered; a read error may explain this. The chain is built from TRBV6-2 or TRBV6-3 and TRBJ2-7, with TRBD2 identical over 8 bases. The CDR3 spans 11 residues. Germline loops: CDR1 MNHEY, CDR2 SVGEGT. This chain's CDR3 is CASSYAGLAHF. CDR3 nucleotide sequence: TGTGCCAGCAGTTACGCAGGACTAGCTCATTTC.

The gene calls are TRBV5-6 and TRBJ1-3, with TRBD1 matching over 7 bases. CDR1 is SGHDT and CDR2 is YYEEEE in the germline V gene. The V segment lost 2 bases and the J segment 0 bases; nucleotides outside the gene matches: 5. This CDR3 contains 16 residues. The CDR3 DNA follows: TGTGCCAGCAGCTTAAGGGGGCCCATCTCTGGAAACACCATATATTTT. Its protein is CASSLRGPISGNTIYF.

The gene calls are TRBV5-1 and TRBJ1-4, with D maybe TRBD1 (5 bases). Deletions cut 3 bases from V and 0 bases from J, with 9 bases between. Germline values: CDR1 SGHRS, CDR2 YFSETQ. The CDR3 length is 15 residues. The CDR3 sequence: CASSSLGATNEKLFF. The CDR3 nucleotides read TGCGCCAGCAGCTCGTTAGGGGCAACTAATGAAAAACTGTTTTTT.

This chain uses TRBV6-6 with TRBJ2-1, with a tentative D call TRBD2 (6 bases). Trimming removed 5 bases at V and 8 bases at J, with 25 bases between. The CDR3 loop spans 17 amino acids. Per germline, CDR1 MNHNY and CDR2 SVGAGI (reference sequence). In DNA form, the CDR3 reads TGTGCCAGCAGTCCCCGAGAGTGGGGGGTAAAAGTGGATGAGCAGTTCTTC. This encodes CASSPREWGVKVDEQFF.

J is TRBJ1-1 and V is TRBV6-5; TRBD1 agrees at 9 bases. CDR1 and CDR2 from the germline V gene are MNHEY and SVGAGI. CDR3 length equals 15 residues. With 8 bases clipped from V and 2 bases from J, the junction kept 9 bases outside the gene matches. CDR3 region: CASVKLTGGNTEAFF. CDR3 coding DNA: TGTGCCAGCGTAAAACTAACAGGGGGCAACACTGAAGCTTTCTTT.

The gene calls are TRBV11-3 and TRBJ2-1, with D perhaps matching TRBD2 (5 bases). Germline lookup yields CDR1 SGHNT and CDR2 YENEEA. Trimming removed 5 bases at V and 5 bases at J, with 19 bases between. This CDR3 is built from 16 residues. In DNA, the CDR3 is TGTGCCAGCAGCCTCGCCAGCGGATTACTACACAATGAGCAGTTCTTC. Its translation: CASSLASGLLHNEQFF.

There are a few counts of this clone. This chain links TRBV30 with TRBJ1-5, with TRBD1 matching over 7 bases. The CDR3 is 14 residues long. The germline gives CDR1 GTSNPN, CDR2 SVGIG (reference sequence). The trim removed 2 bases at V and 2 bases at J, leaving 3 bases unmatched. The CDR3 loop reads CAWSIDRGNQPQHF. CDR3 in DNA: TGTGCCTGGAGTATAGACAGGGGCAATCAGCCCCAGCATTTT.